A selection of T cell receptor beta chains follows, all from one sample in a study of blood T cell repertoires in COVID-19. Data came from immunoSEQ multiplex PCR; TCRdb stores just in-frame clones and leaves some out. The sample yields 490,000 or so clones, 75% to 90% seen once. Sequencing input: PBMCs or T cells enriched from blood (not recorded which). Every receptor here comes from an older woman who had recovered from COVID-19. The CDR3 runs from the conserved cysteine through the conserved F or W. D genes are given only for firm matches. Clone size is shown for a subset of rows, as once, few, many or a class of expanded clone.

j_gene	abundance	v_gene	d_gene	CDR3nt	CDR3aa
TRBJ1-5	-	TRBV21-1	-	TGTGCCAGCAGCAGCCGGAGACCCACAAAACCGGGTGATCAGCCCCAGCATTTT	CASSSRRPTKPGDQPQHF
TRBJ1-1	once	TRBV5-8	-	TGTGCCAGCAGCTTCCCACGATTCGGGGGGCAGGCTTTCTTT	CASSFPRFGGQAFF
TRBJ2-7	-	TRBV5-4	TRBD1	TGTGCCAGCAGCTTGGCCGGACAGGGCGGTTCCTACGAGCAGTACTTC	CASSLAGQGGSYEQYF
TRBJ1-6	once	TRBV7-2	-	TGTGCCAGCAGCTTAGCGCAGTCCCAGAATTCACCCCTCCACTTT	CASSLAQSQNSPLHF
TRBJ2-3	once	TRBV9	TRBD2	TGTGCCAGCAGCGACCAGAACATGAGCGGGGGGGCCGCAGATACGCAGTATTTT	CASSDQNMSGGAADTQYF
TRBJ1-2	-	TRBV29-1	TRBD1	TGCAGCGTCTCCCCGACAGGGGACTATGGCTACACCTTC	CSVSPTGDYGYTF
TRBJ2-3	-	TRBV2	-	TGTGCCAGCAGTTCGCAGGGATTCCGCACAGATACGCAGTATTTT	CASSSQGFRTDTQYF
TRBJ2-3	-	TRBV2	-	TGTGCCACCCGCCGACAGGACCTAAGCACAGATACGCAGTATTTT	CATRRQDLSTDTQYF
TRBJ2-1	-	TRBV5-1	TRBD1	TGCGCCAGCAGCTTGGTGGTCCAGGGGGCCGATGAGCAGTTCTTC	CASSLVVQGADEQFF
TRBJ2-3	few	TRBV24-1	-	TGTGCCACCAGCCAAGGGGCTTATACGCAGTATTTT	CATSQGAYTQYF
TRBJ2-1	-	TRBV6-5	-	TGTGCCAGCAGTTACTCGAGTCGCGGGTATGAGCAGTTCTTC	CASSYSSRGYEQFF
TRBJ1-3	once	TRBV5-1	-	TGCGCCAGCAGCTTCGACACCTCTGGAAACACCATATATTTT	CASSFDTSGNTIYF
TRBJ1-3	once	TRBV15	-	TGTGCCACCAGCAGAGAGGGCAGGGGAGGAAACACCATATATTTT	CATSREGRGGNTIYF
TRBJ1-1	-	TRBV2	-	TGTGCCAGCCCTGGGGGCGCGGTCACTGAAGCTTTCTTT	CASPGGAVTEAFF
TRBJ2-3	-	TRBV7-9	-	TGTGCCAGCAGCCAAGGACTGGGGATCACAGATACGCAGTATTTT	CASSQGLGITDTQYF
TRBJ2-2	-	TRBV4-1	TRBD2	TGCGCCAGCAGCCACGAGGGGAGGGCGGGGACGCGCACCGGGGAGCTGTTTTTT	CASSHEGRAGTRTGELFF
TRBJ1-1	once	TRBV27	-	TGTGCCAGCAGCCCCGGCAGGGTTAATACTGAAGCTTTCTTT	CASSPGRVNTEAFF
TRBJ2-2	-	TRBV2	TRBD1	TGTGCCAGCAGTTCCGGGACAGGGGTCGCCACCGGGGAGCTGTTTTTT	CASSSGTGVATGELFF
TRBJ1-1	-	TRBV4-1	-	TGCGCCAGCAGCAAGGGGAGGGACACTGAAGCTTTCTTT	CASSKGRDTEAFF
TRBJ1-2	-	TRBV6-5	-	TGTGCCAGCAGTTATGCGCGGGGGGGCTATGGCTACACCTTC	CASSYARGGYGYTF
TRBJ1-2	-	TRBV7-9	TRBD1	TGTGCCAGCAGACTACAGGGGCCCATAGCTAACTATGGCTACACCTTC	CASRLQGPIANYGYTF
TRBJ1-2	-	TRBV27	-	TGTGCCAGCAGGCCTGCGGGGCCTCACTATGGCTACACCTTC	CASRPAGPHYGYTF
TRBJ2-3	once	TRBV2	-	TGTGCCAGCAAGGGGACACAAAGTTACGGAGATACGCAGTATTTT	CASKGTQSYGDTQYF
TRBJ2-3	-	TRBV15	-	TGTGCCACCAGCAGAGGGTTCAGTTCAGATACGCAGTATTTT	CATSRGFSSDTQYF
TRBJ2-5	-	TRBV11-2	TRBD2	TGTGCCAGCAGCTTAGGATTCCTAGCGGGGCAAGAGACCCAGTACTTC	CASSLGFLAGQETQYF
TRBJ1-1	-	TRBV2	-	TGTGCCAGCAGTGAAGCTGAGGTACAGGGTGAAGCTTTCTTT	CASSEAEVQGEAFF
TRBJ2-7	-	TRBV4-1	TRBD1	TGCGCCAGCAGCCTCCGGGACAGTGCCTACGAGCAGTACTTC	CASSLRDSAYEQYF
TRBJ1-6	-	TRBV18	-	TGTGCCAGCTCACCCCGAGCCCCTGAGGGAACGAATTCACCCCTCCACTTT	CASSPRAPEGTNSPLHF
TRBJ1-1	once	TRBV4-1	-	TGCGCCAGCAGCCAACTAGGGAGGAACACTGAAGCTTTCTTT	CASSQLGRNTEAFF
TRBJ1-4	-	TRBV24-1	TRBD1	TGTGCCACCAGTGAGCCCGGGACAGGGAGTGAAAAACTGTTTTTT	CATSEPGTGSEKLFF
TRBJ1-2	-	TRBV19	-	TGTGCCAGTAGCAGGGACATCTATGGCTACACCTTC	CASSRDIYGYTF
TRBJ1-1	-	TRBV3-1/TRBV3-2	TRBD1	TGTGCCAGCAGCACCTCGACAGGGCGTGAAGCTTTCTTT	CASSTSTGREAFF
TRBJ1-4	few	TRBV3-1/TRBV3-2	-	TGTGCCAGCAGCCAAGCCCCGCAGGGCCCCAAGGGTAAACTGTTTTTT	CASSQAPQGPKGKLFF
TRBJ1-5	-	TRBV2	-	TGTGCCAGCAGTGACGGGGGAGGGTGGGGCAATCAGCCCCAGCATTTT	CASSDGGGWGNQPQHF
TRBJ2-7	once	TRBV6-1	TRBD1	TGTGCCAGCAGTGAAGGGATGAGGGACAGGGGACGGGAGCAGTACTTC	CASSEGMRDRGREQYF
TRBJ1-6	-	TRBV6-1	TRBD1	TGTGCCAGCAGTGATAGGACAGGGAATTCACCCCTCCACTTT	CASSDRTGNSPLHF
TRBJ2-1	-	TRBV10-3	-	TGTGCCAGCCGGACATCTAACAATGAGCAGTTCTTC	CASRTSNNEQFF